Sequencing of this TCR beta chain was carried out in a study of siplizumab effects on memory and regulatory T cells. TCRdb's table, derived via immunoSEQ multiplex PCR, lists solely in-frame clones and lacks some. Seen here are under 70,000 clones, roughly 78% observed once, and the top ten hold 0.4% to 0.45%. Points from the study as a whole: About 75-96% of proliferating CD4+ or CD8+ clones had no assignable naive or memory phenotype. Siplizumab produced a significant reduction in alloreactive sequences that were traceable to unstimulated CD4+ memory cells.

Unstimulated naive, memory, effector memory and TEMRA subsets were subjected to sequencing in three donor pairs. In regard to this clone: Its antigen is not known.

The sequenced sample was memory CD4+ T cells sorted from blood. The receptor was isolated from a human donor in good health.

CDR3: CASSQAGRVEEQYF. In nucleotides, the CDR3 is TGCGCCAGCAGCCAAGCGGGGAGGGTGGAGGAGCAGTACTTC. The rearrangement links TRBV4-3 to TRBJ2-7; 7 bases fit TRBD2. The CDR3 covers 14 residues. The germline CDR1 and CDR2 sequences are LGHNA and YSLEER. With V trimmed by 1 base and J by 7 bases, 7 bases remained unmatched.